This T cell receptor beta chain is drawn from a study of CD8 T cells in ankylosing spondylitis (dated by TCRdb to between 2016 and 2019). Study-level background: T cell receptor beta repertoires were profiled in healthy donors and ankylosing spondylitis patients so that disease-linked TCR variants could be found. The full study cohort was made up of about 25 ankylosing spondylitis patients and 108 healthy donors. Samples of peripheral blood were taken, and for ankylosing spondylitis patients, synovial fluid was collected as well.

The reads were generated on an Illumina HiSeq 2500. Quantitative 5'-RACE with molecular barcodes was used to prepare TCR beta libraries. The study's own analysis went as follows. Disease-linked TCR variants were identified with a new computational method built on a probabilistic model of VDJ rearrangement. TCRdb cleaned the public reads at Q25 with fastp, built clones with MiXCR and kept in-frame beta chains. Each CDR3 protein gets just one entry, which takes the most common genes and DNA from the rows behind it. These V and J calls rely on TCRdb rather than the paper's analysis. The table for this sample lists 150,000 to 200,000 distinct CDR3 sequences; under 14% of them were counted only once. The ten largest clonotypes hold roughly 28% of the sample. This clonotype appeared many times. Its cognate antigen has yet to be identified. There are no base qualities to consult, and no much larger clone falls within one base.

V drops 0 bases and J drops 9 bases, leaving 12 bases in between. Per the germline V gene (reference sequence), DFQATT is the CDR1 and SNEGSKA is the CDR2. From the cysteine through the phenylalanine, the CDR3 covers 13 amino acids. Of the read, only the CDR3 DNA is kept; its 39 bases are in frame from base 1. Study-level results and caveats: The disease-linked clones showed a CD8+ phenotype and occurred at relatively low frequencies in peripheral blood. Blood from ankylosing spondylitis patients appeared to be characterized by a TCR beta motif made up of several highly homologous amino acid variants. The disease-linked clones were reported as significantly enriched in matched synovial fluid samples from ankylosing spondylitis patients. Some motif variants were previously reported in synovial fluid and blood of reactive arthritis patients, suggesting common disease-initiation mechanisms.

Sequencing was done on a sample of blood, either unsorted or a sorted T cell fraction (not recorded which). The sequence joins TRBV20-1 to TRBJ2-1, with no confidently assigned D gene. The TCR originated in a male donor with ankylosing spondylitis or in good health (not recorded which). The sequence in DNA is TGCAGTGCTAGAGAGGAAGAATTAAGTGAGCAGTTCTTC. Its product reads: CSAREEELSEQFF.